In its sample, the clone carrying this T cell receptor beta chain was seen a few times. Its antigen is unknown. V was pared by 6 bases and J by 6 bases, with 18 bases of the junction left unmatched. This CDR3 contains 18 residues. The V gene's germline CDR1 is MNHEY and CDR2 SMNVEV (reference sequence). A second PCR, run for about 7 to 11 cycles, used a sample-barcoded 5' primer plus a J-beta primer mix. Every molecule of cDNA carried a tag from a template-switch adaptor with 12 random nucleotides. TCRdb reanalysed the 5' RACE reads using MiXCR and keeps one entry per CDR3 protein. The sample contains approximately 810,000 distinct CDR3 sequences, roughly 26% of which appear only once. These data are taken from a study of blood T cells in healthy people across ages. Overall study results and limits: The study found more naive CD4+ cells and higher diversity in long-lived than aged donors.

The chain employs TRBV27 and TRBJ2-1; 9 bases fit TRBD1. The sequencing input was blood. This clonotype was obtained from a woman over 75 in good health. The CDR3 reads CASRPLSSRDRVGNEQFF. The CDR3 nucleotides are TGTGCCAGCAGGCCTCTGTCCTCGCGGGACAGGGTTGGCAATGAGCAGTTCTTC.